A selection of T cell receptor beta chains follows, all from one sample in a study of CD8 T cells in Susac syndrome. TCRdb redid the calling of the immunoSEQ multiplex PCR reads with MiXCR, one entry per CDR3 protein. This sample has about 280,000 distinct CDR3 sequences, with approximately 81% found just once. The specimen was CD8+ T cells from PBMCs. All receptors come from a human donor with multiple sclerosis. Each CDR3 is given without its conserved first and last residue. Each record gives: clone size, V gene, J gene, D gene, CDR3 protein. D genes are given only for firm matches. Some rows mark clone size as missing; the rest say once, few, many or name a class of expanded clone.

-	TRBV7-9	TRBJ1-4	TRBD1	ASSTETGEKLF
-	TRBV28	TRBJ1-1	-	ASSLGTVGARTEAF
-	TRBV2	TRBJ2-7	TRBD2	ASRGGLAGAEQY
-	TRBV3-1	TRBJ2-7	-	ASSKTAYEQY
-	TRBV30	TRBJ1-6	TRBD1	AGNAGDRVYNSPLH
once	TRBV28	TRBJ2-5	TRBD1	ASSFVQGAGTQY
-	TRBV12-3/TRBV12-4	TRBJ2-2	TRBD2	ASSLGLVKAGELF
-	TRBV5-6	TRBJ1-5	-	ASSLARGPAQPQH
-	TRBV9	TRBJ1-2	-	ASSGGVTYGYT
-	TRBV6-1	TRBJ2-7	-	ASLDLGKSLYEQY
-	TRBV7-6	TRBJ1-5	-	ASSPGVYNQPQH
once	TRBV28	TRBJ1-2	-	ASSSDTSVNYGYT
-	TRBV27	TRBJ2-1	TRBD2	ASTTTSGGYNEQF
-	TRBV27	TRBJ2-3	-	ASSPSRSTDTQY
-	TRBV5-6	TRBJ2-5	TRBD2	ASRETSGTQETQY
-	TRBV4-1	TRBJ2-3	TRBD2	ASSHPREGPGGQY
-	TRBV28	TRBJ1-4	TRBD1	ASSSGHAGGARTNEKLF
-	TRBV6-1	TRBJ2-1	TRBD2	ASSGLPGLAGVGLYNEQF
-	TRBV6-5	TRBJ1-1	TRBD1	ASRPPRQGYTEAF
-	TRBV5-5	TRBJ2-4	-	ASSLIEDIQY
-	TRBV29-1	TRBJ1-1	TRBD1	SVRTGQGGRRTEAF
-	TRBV7-9	TRBJ2-1	-	ASSLVRLTQNEQF
-	TRBV27	TRBJ1-2	-	ANQGSSYGYT
-	TRBV4-1	TRBJ1-5	-	ASSPDRRNNQPQH
-	TRBV27	TRBJ2-7	TRBD1	ASSLPGQNNEQY
-	TRBV29-1	TRBJ1-2	-	SVTGIYGYT
-	TRBV18	TRBJ1-1	-	ASSPGNSPRRTEAF
-	TRBV25-1	TRBJ1-3	-	ASGVGGTIY
-	TRBV10-3	TRBJ2-1	-	AISTNYNEQF
few	TRBV19	TRBJ1-5	-	ASSLRPGGVKPQH
-	TRBV9	TRBJ2-7	TRBD1	ASSAHSDRDYEQY
few	TRBV5-1	TRBJ2-7	TRBD1	ASSLAGTGIDEQY
once	TRBV20-1	TRBJ2-1	TRBD2	SAFEPGLAVYNEQF
-	TRBV28	TRBJ2-3	TRBD2	ASSSGSGRGDTQY
-	TRBV15	TRBJ2-4	TRBD2	ATSRLSGSIDIQY
few	TRBV4-1	TRBJ2-7	-	ASSQVPTSYEQY
-	TRBV7-8	TRBJ2-7	TRBD2	ASSHGLAGPDEQY
-	TRBV2	TRBJ2-7	TRBD1	ASSDADRGLSNYEQY
few	TRBV5-4	TRBJ2-5	-	ASSFRGGETQY
-	TRBV5-1	TRBJ1-2	-	ASSWDLTGGYT
-	TRBV10-3	TRBJ2-7	-	ASQSGFDGFYEQY
-	TRBV9	TRBJ2-1	-	ASSVGGTKYNEQF
-	TRBV28	TRBJ2-5	TRBD1	ASSLVVGGWETQY
-	TRBV19	TRBJ1-1	TRBD1	ASTGEEMNTEAF
-	TRBV7-4	TRBJ2-7	-	ASSLAQIDTWTRPYEQY
-	TRBV28	TRBJ2-3	TRBD2	ASSFPSGRAVTDTQY
-	TRBV7-9	TRBJ1-2	-	ASSPIRGDGYT
-	TRBV12-5	TRBJ1-4	-	ASGPGVGKSNEKLF
-	TRBV2	TRBJ1-1	-	ARGGVNTEAF
-	TRBV27	TRBJ2-7	-	ASSFRFVGQGTHEQY
-	TRBV6-5	TRBJ2-7	-	ASSYAEPGGDLTYEQY
-	TRBV7-6	TRBJ2-2	-	ASSPGPTRGELF